This T cell receptor beta chain was identified in a study of OX40 agonist ivuxolimab in advanced cancers. Study as a whole: Six ivuxolimab dose levels, 0.01 to 10 mg/kg, were given intravenously every 2 weeks. Under the entry rules, prior anti-PD-1, anti-PD-L1 or anti-CTLA-4 therapy was allowed, and approximately 40% had some. One hepatocellular carcinoma and a couple of cutaneous melanoma patients partially responded.

This CDR3 region has 15 residues. Per the germline V gene, CDR1 is MNHNY and CDR2 is SVGAGI (reference sequence). Deletions cut 5 bases from V and 0 bases from J, with 10 bases between. Measured with immunoSEQ multiplex PCR; TCRdb has only the in-frame clones, and not every one. The sample consists of about 33,000 clones, around 84% of them appearing once. The chain combines TRBV6-6 with TRBJ1-4; no reliable D call. The specimen was CD4+ or CD8+ T cells sorted from blood, collected in a trial of the OX40 agonist ivuxolimab. The clonotype originates from an adult with an advanced solid tumor such as melanoma, head and neck, liver or kidney cancer. The CDR3 reads CASSHWSATNEKLFF. The CDR3 nucleotides are TGTGCCAGCAGTCACTGGAGTGCAACTAATGAAAAACTGTTTTTT.